This T cell receptor (beta chain) came from a study of CD8+CD57+ T cells in acquired aplastic anemia (dated by TCRdb to 2016 to 2019). General notes on the study: Extracted DNA from sorted CD4+ and CD8+ cells averaged 3.2 ug, ranging from about 0.18 to 27.4 ug. The study at large found these results: No significant difference in CD8+ Simpson's diversity was found between patients and healthy controls (P=0.060). Some 31 CD8+ CDR3 sequences were shared between patients and controls but appeared highly expressed in patients and within their immunodominant clones.

This clonotype has a handful of counts. Its antigen is currently not known. No base quality values were provided; no much bigger clone lies one nucleotide off. In the study, sorted CD4+ and CD8+ blood T cells from patients with severe aplastic anemia and from healthy subjects underwent deep sequencing of TCR repertoires. Ficoll-Paque density gradient centrifugation was used to isolate peripheral blood mononuclear cells. Before DNA was extracted, CD4+ and CD8+ T cells were sorted using either FACS or magnetic beads. Genomic DNA served as template for TCR beta VDJ combination and CDR3 sequence profiling. TCR repertoire sequencing was run on an Illumina HiSeq 2000. The authors processed their data as follows. TRBV/TRBJ rearrangement plots, CDR3 size and DJ length profiles, and Simpson's diversity index were used to assess repertoires. The most abundant DNA sequence in the deep sequencing data was taken as the immunodominant clone. CDR3 amino acid sequences were checked for sharing between subjects and were compared against published repertoires and the VDJdb database. TCRdb reran the public reads through fastp at Q25 and MiXCR, keeping productive beta chains. Each record represents a unique CDR3 protein, reported with the most common genes and DNA among its rows. The V and J calls follow TCRdb's processing rather than the paper's. The sample profile shows about 190,000 distinct CDR3 sequences; over 60% of them were found once. Around 46% of the sample goes to the ten largest clones.

The CDR3 spans 17 residues, from the cysteine through the phenylalanine. The only DNA kept is the CDR3, 51 bases in frame from the first base. Trimming costs V 7 bases and J 5 bases, and their ends lie 24 bases apart. The chain is assembled from TRBV12-3 or TRBV12-4 and TRBJ2-1, and perhaps TRBD2 as D gene, on 7 matching bases. The sequenced sample was sorted CD4+, CD8+, or CD8+CD57+ T cells (not recorded which) from PBMCs. The sequence was collected from a human donor with severe aplastic anemia or a healthy control (not recorded which). The DNA sequence follows: TGTGCCAGCACCATCCTCTTGAGGGGGGGCGCTAACAATGAGCAGTTCTTC. It codes for CASTILLRGGANNEQFF.